Below are 21 T cell receptor beta chains sequenced from a single sample in a study of blood T cell repertoires in COVID-19. Repertoires were generated with immunoSEQ multiplex PCR, while TCRdb's copy carries only in-frame clones and drops some. The data hold some 150,000 clones, with over 75% observed a single time. Sequencing was done on a sample of peripheral blood. These receptors were collected from a man aged 55-75 years with active or convalescent COVID-19.

The J gene is TRBJ1-2, the V gene TRBV7-9; D is ambiguous. The CDR3 extends over 10 amino acids. V was shortened by 4 bases and J by 12 bases, with 9 bases between the two germline ends. The germline V gene has CDR1 SEHNR and CDR2 FQNEAQ (reference sequence). The CDR3 region is CASSSTQHTF. CDR3 in DNA: TGTGCCAGCAGCTCTACACAGCACACCTTC.

This clone was recorded a few times. CDR3 amino acids: CASSLGAGGRSPLHF. Written as DNA, the CDR3 is TGTGCCAGCAGCTTAGGGGCAGGGGGCCGTTCACCCCTCCACTTT. The chain employs TRBV7-9 and TRBJ1-6; 8 nucleotides agree with TRBD1. Trimming cost V 1 base and J 9 bases; bases outside gene matches: 5. The V gene's germline CDR1 is SEHNR and CDR2 FQNEAQ (reference sequence). The CDR3 runs to 15 residues.

The J gene is TRBJ2-1, the V gene TRBV7-3, with 8 positions matching TRBD2. In germline, CDR1 is SGHTA, CDR2 FQGTGA. V gave up 1 base and J gave up 9 bases; unmatched junction bases: 11. The CDR3 is 16 amino acids. CDR3 nucleotide sequence: TGTGCCAGCAGCTTAAGCGGGGGGACACTCCCCTCTGAGCAGTTCTTC. As protein: CASSLSGGTLPSEQFF.

Only one count was recorded for this clone. This chain connects TRBV3-1 (or the pseudogene TRBV3-2) to TRBJ2-2; 8 nucleotides line up with TRBD1. Germline V gives CDR1 LGHDT, CDR2 YNNKEL (reference sequence). The V gene end was trimmed by 3 bases and the J gene end by 4 bases; junction bases not matched to a gene: 7. The CDR3 extends over 16 amino acids. CDR3 nucleotides: TGTGCCAGCAGCCAGCACGGGACAGGCCCCACCGGGGAGCTGTTTTTT. Amino acids: CASSQHGTGPTGELFF.

The gene calls are TRBV13 and TRBJ2-7; the D gene is possibly TRBD2 (5 bases). CDR1 and CDR2 (germline): PRHDT, FYEKMQ (reference sequence). The CDR3 length is 13 residues. The V end lost 0 bases, the J end lost 5 bases, and 8 bases lay between the germline ends. The CDR3 nucleotides read TGTGCCAGCAGCTTAGGGCCCGGGGACGAGCAGTACTTC. Translated: CASSLGPGDEQYF.

A few counts support this clone. The chain employs TRBV3-1 (or the pseudogene TRBV3-2) and TRBJ1-2; 7 positions agree with TRBD1. The J segment lost 7 bases and the V segment lost 3 bases, leaving 8 bases of the junction unmatched. The CDR3 has 14 amino acids. The germline gives CDR1 LGHDT, CDR2 YNNKEL (reference sequence). CDR3 in amino acids: CASSHLDRDGGYTF. The CDR3 DNA sequence: TGTGCCAGCAGCCACCTCGACAGGGATGGTGGCTACACCTTC.

This chain joins TRBV5-1 and TRBJ2-1; TRBD1 matches 11 bases. Germline V gene lookup returns CDR1 SGHRS and CDR2 YFSETQ. The CDR3 covers 16 residues. Germline trimming cut 4 bases from V and 3 bases from J; bases unmatched to any gene: 6. For the CDR3, the DNA is TGCGCCAGCAGCCGCTCCGGGACAGGGGGCTACAATGAGCAGTTCTTC. This translates into CASSRSGTGGYNEQFF. The full variable domain, with the rest looked up from reference TRBV5-1 and TRBJ2-1, is KAGVTQTPRYLIKTRGQQVTLSCSPISGHRSVSWYQQTPGQGLQFLFEYFSETQRNKGNFPGRFSGRQFSNSRSEMNVSTLELGDSALYLCASSRSGTGGYNEQFFGPGTRLTVL.

This clone has just a few counts. The J gene is TRBJ1-5, the V gene TRBV7-2, with a tentative D call TRBD1 (5 bases). Trimming took 0 bases from V and 3 from J, leaving 9 bases between them. The germline CDR1 and CDR2 sequences are SGHTA and FQGNSA. The length of the CDR3 is 15 residues. The CDR3 loop reads CASSLARQPNQPQHF. The CDR3 DNA sequence: TGTGCCAGCAGCTTAGCCCGACAGCCCAATCAGCCCCAGCATTTT.

This chain uses TRBV28 with TRBJ1-3; tentatively, D is TRBD1 (6 bases). The V and J ends lost 5 bases and 3 bases respectively, with 17 bases between them. The germline V gene has CDR1 MDHEN and CDR2 SYDVKM. This CDR3 has 16 amino acids. CDR3 in amino acids: CASSPNSGEFGNTIYF. As DNA, the CDR3 is TGTGCCAGCAGTCCCAACTCAGGGGAGTTTGGAAACACCATATATTTT.

The chain couples TRBV9 to TRBJ2-5; 7 nucleotides match TRBD1. The CDR3 is 15 residues long. The V gene end was trimmed by 0 bases and the J gene end by 1 base; junction bases not matched to a gene: 3. The germline gives CDR1 SGDLS, CDR2 YYNGEE. This CDR3 is CASSVGWDSQETQYF. CDR3 bases: TGTGCCAGCAGCGTAGGGTGGGACAGCCAAGAGACCCAGTACTTC.

This sequence joins TRBV19 and TRBJ2-5, with 8 nucleotides matching TRBD1. The CDR3 is made up of 14 amino acids. Trimming cost V 10 bases and J 0 bases; bases outside gene matches: 7. The germline gives CDR1 LNHDA, CDR2 SQIVND (reference sequence). CDR3 DNA: TGTGCCAAAAAGACAGGGGCGCACCAAGAGACCCAGTACTTC. Translated: CAKKTGAHQETQYF.

This clone was picked up one time. This sequence joins TRBV15 and TRBJ2-7; D is possibly TRBD1 (5 bases). The germline V gene encodes CDR1 LNHNV and CDR2 YYDKDF (reference sequence). The CDR3 sequence is 13 residues long. Trimming removed 3 bases from V and 2 bases from J, with 8 bases in between. The CDR3 DNA sequence: TGTGCCACCAGCAGGGGGCAGACCTACGAGCAGTACTTC. Translating gives CATSRGQTYEQYF. Drawing the rest from reference TRBV15 and TRBJ2-7, the complete variable domain is DAMVIQNPRYQVTQFGKPVTLSCSQTLNHNVMYWYQQKSSQAPKLLFHYYDKDFNNEADTPDNFQSRRPNTSFCFLDIRSPGLGDTAMYLCATSRGQTYEQYFGPGTRLTVT.

The chain has TRBV5-5 and TRBJ2-7; D possibly corresponds to TRBD1 (5 bases). CDR1 is SGHKS, CDR2 YYEKEE, per germline (reference sequence). Trimming removed 4 bases from V and 2 bases from J, with 13 bases in between. This CDR3 contains 14 residues. DNA for the CDR3: TGTGCCAGCAGCGAAGACAGTGCAACCTACGAGCAGTACTTC. Its protein is CASSEDSATYEQYF.

The chain carries TRBV6-5 and TRBJ2-7; D may be TRBD1 (7 bases). The V end was cut by 7 bases, the J end by 3 bases, with 13 bases between. There are 13 residues in the CDR3. Germline CDR1 reads MNHEY; CDR2 reads SVGAGI. As DNA, the CDR3 is TGTGCCAGCAACAGGGGACTCAACTACGAGCAGTACTTC. Amino acids: CASNRGLNYEQYF.

V is TRBV4-1 and J is TRBJ2-7; 16 bases are a match to TRBD2. The CDR3 extends over 17 amino acids. Germline CDR1 reads MGHRA; CDR2 reads YSYEKL. V was clipped by 0 bases and J by 6 bases; unmatched bases: 5. Here the CDR3 DNA reads TGCGCCAGCAGCCAAGAGGGACTAGCGGGGGGGTATAGCGAGCAGTACTTC. Protein sequence: CASSQEGLAGGYSEQYF.

V gene TRBV7-2 combines with J gene TRBJ2-3; D is unclear. The CDR3 has 13 residues. From germline, CDR1 is SGHTA and CDR2 FQGNSA. V lost 1 base and J lost 6, with 8 bases in between. As DNA, the CDR3 is TGTGCCAGCAGCTTAGTAGTCTGGGATACGCAGTATTTT. Translating it yields CASSLVVWDTQYF.

V gene TRBV5-4 combines with J gene TRBJ2-7, with TRBD2 matching over 8 bases. This CDR3 region has 16 residues. Germline V gene sequence: CDR1 SGHNT, CDR2 YYREEE (reference sequence). V dropped 2 bases and J dropped 0; count of bases not matched to a gene: 7. CDR3 in DNA: TGTGCCAGCAGCTTTGCCGGGACTAGGAGCTCCTACGAGCAGTACTTC. Translation: CASSFAGTRSSYEQYF.

The chain couples TRBV7-2 to TRBJ2-7; D might be TRBD2 (6 bases). Trimming left V 3 bases short and J 4 bases short, with 13 bases between. Germline lookup yields CDR1 SGHTA and CDR2 FQGNSA. The length of the CDR3 is 14 residues. CDR3 in amino acids: CASSFFSGTYEQYF. CDR3 coding DNA: TGTGCCAGCAGCTTTTTTAGCGGCACGTACGAGCAGTACTTC.

This clone has just a few counts. This sequence joins TRBV19 and TRBJ2-1; D call uncertain. V lost 3 bases to trimming and J lost 7 bases, with 7 bases between them. The CDR3 covers 12 residues. Germline V CDR1 and CDR2: LNHDA, SQIVND (reference sequence). For the CDR3, the DNA is TGTGCCAGTAGTATGGCAGGAAATGAGCAGTTCTTC. It specifies CASSMAGNEQFF.

The genes are TRBV25-1 and TRBJ1-2; 7 bases are shared with TRBD1. V shed 8 bases and J 4 bases; nucleotides not matched to a gene: 7. Germline values: CDR1 MGHDK, CDR2 SYGVNS. This CDR3 region has 13 residues. CDR3 loop: CASSRQGLYGYTF. The CDR3 coding sequence is TGTGCCAGCTCCCGACAGGGACTCTATGGCTACACCTTC.

This rearrangement joins TRBV12-3 or TRBV12-4 to TRBJ2-3, with D perhaps TRBD2 (5 bases). The length of the CDR3 is 13 residues. Trimming took off 8 bases at V and 4 bases at J, with 13 bases between the two ends. This CDR3 reads CASLPEAADTQYF. Here the CDR3 DNA reads TGTGCCAGCCTTCCGGAGGCGGCAGATACGCAGTATTTT.